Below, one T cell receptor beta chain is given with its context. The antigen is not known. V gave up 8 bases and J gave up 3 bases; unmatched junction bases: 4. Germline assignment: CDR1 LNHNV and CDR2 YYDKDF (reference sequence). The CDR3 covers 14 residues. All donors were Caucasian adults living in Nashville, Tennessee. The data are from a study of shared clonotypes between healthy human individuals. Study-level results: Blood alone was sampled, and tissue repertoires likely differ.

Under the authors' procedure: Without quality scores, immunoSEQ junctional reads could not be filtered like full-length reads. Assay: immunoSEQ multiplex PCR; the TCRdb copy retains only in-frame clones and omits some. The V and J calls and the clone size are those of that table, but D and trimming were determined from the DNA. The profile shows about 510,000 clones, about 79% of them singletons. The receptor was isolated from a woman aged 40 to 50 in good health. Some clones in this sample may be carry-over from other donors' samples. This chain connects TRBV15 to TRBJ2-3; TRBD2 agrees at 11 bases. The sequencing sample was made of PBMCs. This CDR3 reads CATFSGRETDTQYF. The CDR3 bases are TGTGCCACCTTTAGCGGGAGGGAAACAGATACGCAGTATTTT.